The source of this TCR beta chain is a study of T cell responses to AZD1222 COVID-19 vaccine. The study, taken as a whole, reports: Two AZD1222 administrations were followed by greater Spike-specific TCR breadth and depth. Donors were chiefly white British, with a greater number of females, and clonal diversity was perhaps underestimated.

The V end was cut by 1 base, the J end by 8 bases, with 14 bases between. The CDR3 covers 14 residues. Looked up from germline, CDR1 is LGHDT and CDR2 is YNNKEL (reference sequence). TCRdb's copy holds only in-frame clones and misses some; the assay was immunoSEQ multiplex PCR. Here the sample spans 90,000 to 120,000 clones, 80% to 90% being singletons. Details on this clone: What it recognizes is unknown.

The material sequenced was peripheral blood, taken on day 0 of AZD1222 vaccination. This receptor was identified in an adult in good health. The chain has TRBV3-1 (or the pseudogene TRBV3-2) and TRBJ1-2; D unresolved. The CDR3 spells CASSQVADRLGYTF. DNA for the CDR3: TGTGCCAGCAGCCAAGTGGCCGATCGATTGGGCTACACCTTC.